This entry describes one T cell receptor (beta chain). This entry is derived from a study of blood T cell repertoires in COVID-19. The data were produced by immunoSEQ multiplex PCR, yet TCRdb's version contains in-frame clones alone and is incomplete. The sample holds 300,000 or so clones, around 85% seen once. The sequence came from a woman aged 40-49 years with acute COVID-19. Sequenced material: PBMCs or T cells enriched from blood (not recorded which).

The CDR3 coding sequence is TGTGCCAGCAGCCGGGTTTCTGGGAGACAGCAGTTCTTC. Translating gives CASSRVSGRQQFF. The chain combines TRBV6-5 with TRBJ2-1; perhaps TRBD2 as D (5 bases). CDR3 size: 13 residues. V lost 6 bases, J lost 11 bases, and 17 bases lay in between. Looked up from germline, CDR1 is MNHEY and CDR2 is SVGAGI.